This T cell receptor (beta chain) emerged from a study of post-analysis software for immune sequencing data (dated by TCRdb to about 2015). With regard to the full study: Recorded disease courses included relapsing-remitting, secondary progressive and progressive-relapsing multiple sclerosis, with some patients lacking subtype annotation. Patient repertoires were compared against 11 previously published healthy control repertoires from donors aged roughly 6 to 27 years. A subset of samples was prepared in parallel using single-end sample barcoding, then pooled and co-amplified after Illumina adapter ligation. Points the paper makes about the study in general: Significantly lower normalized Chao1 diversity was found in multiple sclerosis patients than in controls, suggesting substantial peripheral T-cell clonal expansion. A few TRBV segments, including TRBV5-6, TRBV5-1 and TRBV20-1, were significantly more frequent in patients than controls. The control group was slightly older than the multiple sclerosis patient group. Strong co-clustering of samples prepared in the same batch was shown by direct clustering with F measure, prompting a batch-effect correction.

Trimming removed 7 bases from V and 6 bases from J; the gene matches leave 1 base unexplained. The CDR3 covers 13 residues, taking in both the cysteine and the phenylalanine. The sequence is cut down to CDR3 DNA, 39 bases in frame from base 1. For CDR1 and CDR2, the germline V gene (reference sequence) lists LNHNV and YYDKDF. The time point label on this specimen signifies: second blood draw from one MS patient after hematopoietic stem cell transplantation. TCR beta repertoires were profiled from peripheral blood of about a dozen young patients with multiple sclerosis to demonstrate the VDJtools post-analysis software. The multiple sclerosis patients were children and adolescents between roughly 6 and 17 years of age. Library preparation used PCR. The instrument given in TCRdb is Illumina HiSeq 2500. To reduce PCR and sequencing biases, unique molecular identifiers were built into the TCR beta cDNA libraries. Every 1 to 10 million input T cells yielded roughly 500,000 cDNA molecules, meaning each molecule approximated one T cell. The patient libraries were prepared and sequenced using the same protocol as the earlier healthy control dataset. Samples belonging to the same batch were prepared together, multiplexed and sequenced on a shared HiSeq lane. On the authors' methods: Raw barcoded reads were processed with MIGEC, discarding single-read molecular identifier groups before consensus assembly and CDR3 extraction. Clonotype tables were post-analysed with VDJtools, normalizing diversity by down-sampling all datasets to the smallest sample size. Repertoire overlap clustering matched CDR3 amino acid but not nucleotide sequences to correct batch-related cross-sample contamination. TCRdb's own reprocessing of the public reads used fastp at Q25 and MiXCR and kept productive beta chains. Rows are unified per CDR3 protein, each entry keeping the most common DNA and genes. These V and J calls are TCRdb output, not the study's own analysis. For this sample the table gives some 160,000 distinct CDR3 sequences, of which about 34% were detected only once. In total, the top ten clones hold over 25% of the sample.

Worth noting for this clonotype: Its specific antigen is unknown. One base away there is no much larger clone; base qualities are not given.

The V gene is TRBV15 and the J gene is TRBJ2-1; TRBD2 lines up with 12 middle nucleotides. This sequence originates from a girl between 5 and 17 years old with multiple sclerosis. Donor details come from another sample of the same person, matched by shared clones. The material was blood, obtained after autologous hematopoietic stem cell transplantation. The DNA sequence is TGTGCCACCAAGGGACTAGCGGGCAATGAGCAGTTCTTC. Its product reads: CATKGLAGNEQFF.